This is a list of T cell receptor beta chains from one sample in a study of cytomegalovirus exposure and HLA in healthy donors. The data were produced by immunoSEQ multiplex PCR, yet TCRdb's version contains in-frame clones alone and is incomplete. The repertoire consists of some 160,000 clones, with about 85% occurring once and the leading ten covering 1.9%. The material sequenced was PBMCs. These receptors originate from a man younger than 35 in good health and CMV-seronegative. Each CDR3 is given with its conserved first and last residue. A D gene is named only where the DNA matches it firmly.

J	V	D	length	CDR3	DNA
TRBJ1-2	TRBV7-2	NA	13	CASGDGALYGYTF	TGTGCCAGCGGTGATGGGGCTCTCTATGGCTACACCTTC
TRBJ2-1	TRBV6-5	TRBD2	15	CASRATSGVWNEQFF	TGTGCCAGCAGGGCGACTAGCGGGGTGTGGAATGAGCAGTTCTTC
TRBJ1-2	TRBV19	NA	13	CASSMEGSRGYTF	TGTGCCAGTAGTATGGAGGGTTCGCGGGGCTACACCTTC
TRBJ2-5	TRBV13	NA	12	CASSSVQETQYF	TGTGCCAGCAGTTCAGTCCAAGAGACCCAGTACTTC
TRBJ2-1	TRBV9	TRBD1	16	CASSDPHRQGSDEQFF	TGTGCCAGCAGCGACCCACACCGACAGGGGAGCGATGAGCAGTTCTTC
TRBJ2-5	TRBV5-1	NA	13	CASSFRAKETQYF	TGCGCCAGCAGCTTTCGAGCCAAAGAGACCCAGTACTTC
TRBJ2-3	TRBV27	NA	12	CASKNSGGAQYF	TGTGCCAGCAAAAACTCCGGGGGTGCGCAGTATTTT
TRBJ2-7	TRBV2	TRBD1	12	CASSGQSYEQYF	TGTGCCAGCTCGGGACAGAGCTACGAGCAGTACTTC
TRBJ1-4	TRBV7-2	TRBD1	15	CASSLRGLANEKLFF	TGTGCCAGCAGCTTAAGGGGGCTGGCTAATGAAAAACTGTTTTTT
TRBJ1-6	TRBV5-1	NA	14	CASSLSEQGSPLHF	TGCGCCAGCAGCTTGTCAGAGCAGGGGTCACCCCTCCACTTT
TRBJ2-7	TRBV5-4	NA	13	CASSGGPTYEQYF	TGTGCCAGCTCCGGGGGGCCCACCTACGAGCAGTACTTC